This T cell receptor (beta chain) was captured by sequencing in a study of metastatic and nonmetastatic thyroid tumors. Study-wide context: The authors compared repertoires across blood and tumor or nodule tissue from malignant and benign thyroid patients.

Every patient underwent thyroid surgery untreated. CDR1 and CDR2 (germline): GTSNPN, SVGIG (reference sequence). The CDR3 extends over 13 amino acids. Trimming left V 4 bases short and J 5 bases short, with 11 bases between. General observations from the study: It was reportedly found that TCR beta diversity was significantly higher in malignant thyroid tumors than in benign nodules, a difference seen in both blood and tumor samples.

Through MiXCR, TCRdb re-clonotyped the PCR reads. The table records 5,500 to 8,000 clones, around 32% of them present only once. This clone was seen only a few times. Its specificity is unknown. The material sequenced was adjacent normal tissue. The TCR originated in a female donor with papillary thyroid cancer or a benign thyroid nodule (not recorded which). Some clones in this sample may be carry-over from other donors' samples. This chain joins TRBV30 and TRBJ1-4, with no clear D. CDR3 nucleotide sequence: TGTGCCTGGAAAACCTTCCCCAATGAAAAACTGTTTTTT. Residues: CAWKTFPNEKLFF.